This TCR beta chain was obtained from a study of beta chain features in type 1 diabetes. This CDR3 contains 14 residues. V was shortened by 1 base and J by 8 bases, with 12 bases between the two germline ends. From germline, CDR1 is SEHNR and CDR2 FQNEAQ (reference sequence). This clone was observed a handful of times. Its antigen is unidentified. General study results and limits: Across all four CD4+ subsets, people with type 1 diabetes showed modestly shorter TCRB CDR3s.

What was sequenced were expressed TCRB transcripts, since all of the isolated RNA had been reverse transcribed. Sequencing of naive, central memory and regulatory T cell samples gave an average of about 3.9 million reads. Clones were read by immunoSEQ multiplex PCR, and TCRdb kept only the in-frame ones, dropping some. The sample lists more than 350,000 clones, 11% occurring once. Sorting that relied on CD45RO/CCR7/CD25/CD127/CD95/CD27 yielded CD4+ naive, central memory, regulatory and stem cell-like memory cells. This receptor was identified in a woman in her late teens or twenties in good health. The chain links TRBV7-9 to TRBJ2-1; possible D gene TRBD2, 5 bases. The sequenced sample consisted of naive CD4+ T cells from blood. This chain's CDR3 is CASSLDGGWDEQFF. CDR3 nucleotide sequence: TGTGCCAGCAGCTTAGATGGAGGTTGGGATGAGCAGTTCTTC.